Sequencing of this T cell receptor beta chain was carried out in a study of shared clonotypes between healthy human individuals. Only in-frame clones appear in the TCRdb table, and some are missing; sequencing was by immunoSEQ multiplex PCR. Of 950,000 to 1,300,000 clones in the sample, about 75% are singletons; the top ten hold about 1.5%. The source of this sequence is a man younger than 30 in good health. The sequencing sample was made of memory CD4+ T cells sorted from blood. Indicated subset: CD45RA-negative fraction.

In DNA, the CDR3 is TGTGCCAGCAGCTTAGCTCCGGGACAACGCGAGACCCAGTACTTC. Its protein product is CASSLAPGQRETQYF. The chain uses TRBV7-2 and TRBJ2-5; D is perhaps TRBD1 (6 bases). Germline loops: CDR1 SGHTA, CDR2 FQGNSA. The CDR3 covers 15 residues. The ends were cut back, 0 bases at V and 5 bases at J, with 13 bases in the middle.